Presented here are 17 T cell receptor beta chains from one specimen sequenced in a study of T cell repertoires in cytomegalovirus infection. Their antigens are not known. Each CDR3 protein gets one entry after TCRdb re-called the reads with MiXCR. The table records roughly 180,000 distinct CDR3 sequences, about a fifth of them present only once. This specimen consisted of CD8+ T cells from cultured PBMCs, obtained from culture after CMV antigen stimulation. All receptors come from a human donor in good health (CMV status not recorded). Some clones in this sample may be carry-over from other donors' samples.

CDR3 sequence (DNA): TGTGCCAGTAGTATAGATCGCCGATTACCCGAGAACACTGAAGCTTTCTTT. It encodes CASSIDRRLPENTEAFF. The rearrangement uses TRBV19 and TRBJ1-1; D unresolved. The germline V and J ends were trimmed by 0 bases and 1 base, with 15 bases remaining between them. The germline CDR1 and CDR2 sequences are LNHDA and SQIVND (reference sequence). There are 17 residues in the CDR3.

The rearrangement links TRBV4-1 to TRBJ1-1; TRBD1 matches 9 bases. This CDR3 has 15 residues. The ends lost 4 bases at V and 4 bases at J; junction bases unmatched: 7. The germline gives CDR1 MGHRA, CDR2 YSYEKL. For the CDR3, the DNA is TGCGCCAGCAGCCTCGCAACGACAGGGGGCACTGAAGCTTTCTTT. This translates into CASSLATTGGTEAFF.

This sequence joins TRBV7-2 and TRBJ2-7; D is perhaps TRBD2 (6 bases). Per germline, CDR1 SGHTA and CDR2 FQGNSA. V was trimmed by 3 bases and J by 2 bases, leaving 14 bases between them. CDR3 size: 15 residues. CDR3 residues: CASSFLSRTTYEQYF. In DNA, the CDR3 is TGTGCCAGCAGCTTTTTAAGCAGGACTACCTACGAGCAGTACTTC.

The V and J genes are TRBV7-9 and TRBJ2-1; 9 bases fit TRBD2. This CDR3 is 16 amino acids long. V gave up 5 bases and J gave up 3 bases; unmatched junction bases: 8. Germline loops: CDR1 SEHNR, CDR2 FQNEAQ (reference sequence). The CDR3 sequence: CASSPEAGGLYNEQFF. CDR3 DNA sequence: TGTGCCAGCAGCCCCGAGGCGGGGGGGCTCTACAATGAGCAGTTCTTC.

This clonotype was recorded a few times. The V call is TRBV28, the J call TRBJ2-7; D not resolved. CDR3 size: 11 residues. V was pared by 6 bases and J by 6 bases, with 9 bases between. Germline assignment: CDR1 MDHEN and CDR2 SYDVKM. The CDR3 sequence: CASSPLTEQYF. The CDR3, as DNA: TGTGCCAGCAGCCCCTTGACCGAGCAGTACTTC.

The chain recombines TRBV6-1 with TRBJ2-7; possibly TRBD1 for D (6 bases). Trimming took off 2 bases at V and 2 bases at J, with 10 bases between the two ends. CDR1 and CDR2 from the germline V gene are MNHNS and SASEGT. This CDR3 comprises 14 residues. The CDR3 is CASSEWDKAYEQYF. The CDR3 DNA is TGTGCCAGCAGTGAATGGGACAAAGCCTACGAGCAGTACTTC.

The chain links TRBV11-1 to TRBJ1-4; 10 bases agree with TRBD1. With 2 bases clipped from V and 1 base from J, the junction kept 16 bases outside the gene matches. Germline V gives CDR1 SGHAT, CDR2 FQDESV (reference sequence). This CDR3 comprises 21 residues. The CDR3 DNA is TGTGCCAGCAGCTTACCAGCGAACGTGACAGGGGGCGGGAAAACTAATGAAAAACTGTTTTTT. It codes for CASSLPANVTGGGKTNEKLFF.

This clonotype was seen more than once but under ten times. The V call is TRBV6-1, the J call TRBJ2-7, with D perhaps being TRBD1 or TRBD2 (6 bases each). Germline CDR1 reads MNHNS; CDR2 reads SASEGT. This CDR3 spans 15 amino acids. Between the trimmed V and J ends, which lost 2 bases and 1 base, there was a span of 12 bases. In DNA form, the CDR3 reads TGTGCCAGCAGTGAACGCCTAGGGGGGTCCTACGAGCAGTACGTC. Protein sequence: CASSERLGGSYEQYV.

This clonotype occurred a few times. CDR3 sequence reads: CASSLVFSNTEAFF. CDR3 nucleotides: TGTGCCAGCAGCTTAGTTTTCTCGAACACTGAAGCTTTCTTT. J is TRBJ1-1 and V is TRBV7-9; D is uncertain. Trimming shortened V by 1 base and J by 1 base, and 7 bases separated the two germline ends. Germline assignment: CDR1 SEHNR and CDR2 FQNEAQ (reference sequence). There are 14 residues in the CDR3. The whole variable domain, remainder taken from reference TRBV7-9 and TRBJ1-1, is DTGVSQNPRHKITKRGQNVTFRCDPISEHNRLYWYRQTLGQGPEFLTYFQNEAQLEKSRLLSDRFSAERPKGSFSTLEIQRTEQGDSAMYLCASSLVFSNTEAFFGQGTRLTVV.

CDR3 amino acids: CASSYLGGLSEQFF. The CDR3 DNA is TGTGCCAGCAGTTACTTAGGGGGGTTAAGTGAGCAGTTCTTC. The chain combines TRBV6-5 with TRBJ2-1; the D call may be TRBD1 or TRBD2 (6 bases each). Germline V CDR1 and CDR2: MNHEY, SVGAGI. The CDR3 spans 14 residues. V dropped 1 base and J dropped 9 bases, with 13 bases sitting between them.

The J gene is TRBJ1-6, the V gene TRBV7-8, with D possibly being TRBD1 (5 bases). The germline V gene has CDR1 SGHVS and CDR2 FQNEAQ. This CDR3 comprises 15 residues. Deletions cut 2 bases from V and 13 bases from J, with 18 bases between. CDR3 region: CASSLWGQGPLPLHF. CDR3 nucleotide sequence: TGTGCCAGCAGCTTATGGGGCCAGGGTCCCTTGCCCCTCCACTTT.

This clonotype has just a few counts. The chain joins TRBV7-6 to TRBJ2-1; a possible D gene is TRBD2 (6 bases). The CDR3 is 12 amino acids. The germline CDR1 and CDR2 sequences are SGHVS and FNYEAQ. The V end was cut by 5 bases, the J end by 7 bases, with 9 bases between. The CDR3 region has the DNA TGTGCCAGCAGCGCCGGAGGGAATGAGCAGTTCTTC. Protein: CASSAGGNEQFF.

The CDR3 spells CASSPLAGGPNTQYF. The CDR3 bases are TGTGCCAGCAGCCCTCTAGCGGGGGGGCCGAATACGCAGTATTTT. This chain connects TRBV12-3 or TRBV12-4 to TRBJ2-3; 12 bases fit TRBD2. J lost 7 bases, V lost 6 bases, and 8 bases had no gene match. The CDR3 runs 15 residues.

V usage is TRBV7-4 and J usage is TRBJ1-5, with D hard to call. The V gene lost 5 bases and the J gene lost 0 bases, with 14 bases spanning the gap. The CDR3 spans 16 residues. Germline CDR1 is SGHVT and CDR2 is SQSDAQ. CDR3 sequence: CASSPLGTYSNQPQHF. For the CDR3, the DNA is TGTGCCAGCAGCCCCCTGGGAACGTATAGCAATCAGCCCCAGCATTTT.

In its sample, this clonotype was seen a few times. The chain joins TRBV7-2 to TRBJ2-3, with a weak D call TRBD2 (6 bases). The V end was cut by 4 bases, the J end by 2 bases, with 13 bases between. This CDR3 has 15 residues. Germline V gene lookup returns CDR1 SGHTA and CDR2 FQGNSA. The CDR3 coding sequence is TGTGCCAGCAGCTCGGGGGACCCCCACACAGATACGCAGTATTTT. Residues: CASSSGDPHTDTQYF.

This clonotype was seen repeatedly, ten times or more. The chain couples TRBV20-1 to TRBJ2-1, with D possibly TRBD2 on 7 matching bases. This CDR3 region has 15 residues. Per the germline V gene, CDR1 is DFQATT and CDR2 is SNEGSKA (reference sequence). V was cut by 3 bases and J by 5 bases, with 17 bases left in between. In nucleotides, the CDR3 is TGCAGTGCTAGGGCGTACGCGGGGGCAAACAATGAGCAGTTCTTC. Amino acids: CSARAYAGANNEQFF.

This clonotype showed up many times. V and J are TRBV25-1 and TRBJ1-2; TRBD1 agrees at 7 bases. The CDR3 runs to 17 residues. CDR1 and CDR2 (germline): MGHDK, SYGVNS. V was clipped by 3 bases and J by 8 bases; unmatched bases: 18. The CDR3 loop reads CASSDDAPGQMIGGYTF. In nucleotides, the CDR3 is TGTGCCAGCAGTGACGACGCACCGGGACAGATGATCGGAGGCTACACCTTC.